The 8 T cell receptor beta chains below were found in one sample sequenced in a study of cytomegalovirus exposure and HLA in healthy donors. Researchers ran the PCR with 60 Vbeta and 13 Jbeta primers. Repertoires were generated with immunoSEQ multiplex PCR, while TCRdb's copy carries only in-frame clones and drops some. The table includes around 250,000 clones, 85% to 95% detected once. The specimen sequenced was PBMCs. All receptors come from a girl aged 2-10 years in good health and CMV-seronegative.

Written as DNA, the CDR3 is TGTGCCAGCAGTACAGGGAACTCTGGAAACACCATATATTTT. The encoded protein is CASSTGNSGNTIYF. This chain links TRBV6-5 with TRBJ1-3, with a weak D call TRBD1 (6 bases). The CDR3 length is 14 residues. V was clipped by 5 bases and J by 0 bases, with 8 bases between them. CDR1 MNHEY and CDR2 SVGAGI come from the germline V gene.

The V and J genes are TRBV6-5 and TRBJ1-2; 10 bases fit TRBD1. Germline values: CDR1 MNHEY, CDR2 SVGAGI. The CDR3 totals 14 residues. The J segment lost 5 bases and the V segment lost 3 bases, leaving 3 bases of the junction unmatched. The CDR3 bases are TGTGCCAGCAGTTATGGACAGGGGGTATATGGCTACACCTTC. Residues: CASSYGQGVYGYTF.

V is TRBV6-4 and J is TRBJ2-2; 11 bases match TRBD2. Germline CDR1 is MRHNA and CDR2 is SNTAGT. Unmatched junction bases numbered 10, after V lost 5 bases and J lost 2 bases. The CDR3 is 18 residues long. CDR3 bases: TGTGCCAGCAGTCCTACTAGCGGGAGATCCCCCAACACCGGGGAGCTGTTTTTT. This codes for CASSPTSGRSPNTGELFF.

The chain couples TRBV6-1 to TRBJ2-5, with 9 bases that match TRBD2. Germline lookup yields CDR1 MNHNS and CDR2 SASEGT. Germline trimming cut 1 base from V and 4 bases from J; bases unmatched to any gene: 10. This CDR3 region has 17 residues. CDR3 loop: CASSEGVGGRVLETQYF. In nucleotides, the CDR3 is TGTGCCAGCAGTGAAGGGGTCGGCGGGAGGGTTTTAGAGACCCAGTACTTC.

The chain couples TRBV13 to TRBJ2-7; 11 bases agree with TRBD1. V gave up 0 bases and J gave up 3 bases; unmatched junction bases: 4. Germline CDR1 reads PRHDT; CDR2 reads FYEKMQ (reference sequence). The CDR3 contains 16 residues. For the CDR3, the DNA is TGTGCCAGCAGCTTAGGCCCGGACAGGGGGCTCTACGAGCAGTACTTC. The encoded protein is CASSLGPDRGLYEQYF. Full variable domain (rest looked up from reference TRBV13 and TRBJ2-7): AAGVIQSPRHLIKEKRETATLKCYPIPRHDTVYWYQQGPGQDPQFLISFYEKMQSDKGSIPDRFSAQQFSDYHSELNMSSLELGDSALYFCASSLGPDRGLYEQYFGPGTRLTVT.

CDR3 sequence: CASSFTGAGYTF. The CDR3 DNA follows: TGTGCCAGCAGCTTTACTGGGGCCGGCTACACCTTC. The gene calls are TRBV7-2 and TRBJ1-2, with D possibly being TRBD1 (5 bases). Germline-derived CDR1 and CDR2 are SGHTA and FQGNSA. CDR3 length: 12 amino acids. The germline V and J ends were trimmed by 3 bases and 8 bases, with 10 bases remaining between them.

This clone was observed once. This rearrangement joins TRBV6-5 to TRBJ2-3; 9 nucleotides align to TRBD1. Trimming cost V 2 bases and J 5 bases; bases outside gene matches: 8. Germline CDR1 MNHEY, CDR2 SVGAGI. This CDR3 is built from 16 residues. CDR3 DNA sequence: TGTGCCAGCAGTTACACCCCCGGACAGGGGAAAGATACGCAGTATTTT. Translated, it gives CASSYTPGQGKDTQYF.

Worth noting for this clone: Sequence at one end of the junction differs from germline and may be a read error. The chain carries TRBV4-1 and TRBJ1-1; D is unclear. Germline CDR1 MGHRA, CDR2 YSYEKL. The CDR3 is 11 amino acids. The chain's CDR3 is CASSQGPEAFF. CDR3 coding DNA: TGCGCCAGCAGTCAAGGGCCTGAAGCTTTCTTT.